Sequencing of this T cell receptor (beta chain) was carried out in a study of graft-versus-host responses after intestinal transplantation. Turning to the study itself: Among the recipients, all got anti-thymocyte globulin induction and then tacrolimus and steroids for 2 to 3 years. Study results and caveats: Recipient bone marrow held GvH clones, some seen earlier in ileum or blood. Patients with graft-donor T cell macrochimerism had high graft-versus-host to host-versus-graft clonal ratios in allografts.

On this clone itself: The antigen is not known.

The CDR3 covers 18 residues. Per the germline V gene, CDR1 is MGHRA and CDR2 is YSYEKL. Trimming took 0 bases from V and 0 from J; bases not matched to a gene: 5. Assay used: immunoSEQ multiplex PCR; TCRdb lists only in-frame clones, some missing. This sample has 7,500 to 10,000 clones; around nine tenths occur once, and the top ten carry 2.3%. The sequencing used PBMCs, collected roughly 43 days after intestinal transplant. The TCR originated in a human patient who received an intestinal transplant, so some T cells may come from the graft donor. The V call is TRBV4-1, the J call TRBJ1-3; 10 bases line up with TRBD1. The CDR3 region has the DNA TGCGCCAGCAGCCAAGATGGGACAGGGGTCAGCTCTGGAAACACCATATATTTT. It yields the protein CASSQDGTGVSSGNTIYF.